This T cell receptor (beta chain) derives from a study of Ad26.COV2.S vaccination and SARS-CoV-2 variants. Across the study: Once, or twice with 56 days between doses, Ad26.COV2.S was given intramuscularly.

Using immunoSEQ multiplex PCR, the repertoire was profiled, and TCRdb retains in-frame clones only, with some absent. This table holds hundreds of thousands of clones, roughly 90% found once. Germline assignment: CDR1 SGHDT and CDR2 YYEEEE. The CDR3 spans 15 residues. The V segment lost 3 bases and the J segment 0 bases; nucleotides outside the gene matches: 2. Sample treatment: some 20 received Ad26.COV2.S at low or high dose, single or two shots; 5 received placebo; per-sample allocation not given. Samples came from day 63 after the first vaccine or placebo injection. This chain joins TRBV5-6 and TRBJ1-3; the match to TRBD1 covers 8 bases. The TCR sequence derives from a person aged 18-60 years who received the Ad26.COV2.S COVID-19 vaccine or a placebo. Source: peripheral blood, taken in a trial of Ad26.COV2.S vaccine versus placebo. The CDR3 DNA follows: TGTGCCAGCAGCTCAGGGGGCGGCTCTGGAAACACCATATATTTT. Residues: CASSSGGGSGNTIYF.